This T cell receptor (beta chain) was recorded in a study of a mutant IDH1 vaccine in newly diagnosed glioma. Whole-study context: Of the patients given treatment, approximately 60% were male and about 38% were female, and a mean age of about 40 years was recorded. Previous treatment comprised radiotherapy, temozolomide, or both, mostly both.

Concerning this clone itself: Its target is not known.

Germline loops: CDR1 KGHSH, CDR2 LQKENI. The CDR3 is 15 residues long. V was pared by 5 bases and J by 6 bases, with 14 bases between. TCRdb keeps only in-frame clones here, not all; method: immunoSEQ multiplex PCR. The repertoire includes around 37,000 clones, roughly three quarters of them detected once, and 7.5% to 9.5% sits in the top ten. Time point specified: baseline, week 1 (first vaccination visit). Described treatment: pre-vaccination baseline after standard-of-care therapy. Broader study findings: Pseudoprogression apparently tracked independently of changes in top peripheral T cell clonotypes. Of all patients, 85% to 95% showed vaccine-induced immune responses.

The clonotype was recovered from a man between 35 and 55 years old with glioma. Some clones in this sample may be carry-over from other donors' samples. The specimen was PBMCs, collected from a glioma patient treated with radiotherapy, temozolomide or both. The rearrangement links TRBV18 to TRBJ1-6; weak D call: TRBD1 (5 bases). The CDR3 nucleotides are TGTGCCAGCTCAGATGCAGGGAGAGGTAATTCACCCCTCCACTTT. This translates into CASSDAGRGNSPLHF. The whole variable domain, remainder taken from reference TRBV18 and TRBJ1-6, is NAGVMQNPRHLVRRRGQEARLRCSPMKGHSHVYWYRQLPEEGLKFMVYLQKENIIDESGMPKERFSAEFPKEGPSILRIQQVVRGDSAAYFCASSDAGRGNSPLHFGNGTRLTVT.